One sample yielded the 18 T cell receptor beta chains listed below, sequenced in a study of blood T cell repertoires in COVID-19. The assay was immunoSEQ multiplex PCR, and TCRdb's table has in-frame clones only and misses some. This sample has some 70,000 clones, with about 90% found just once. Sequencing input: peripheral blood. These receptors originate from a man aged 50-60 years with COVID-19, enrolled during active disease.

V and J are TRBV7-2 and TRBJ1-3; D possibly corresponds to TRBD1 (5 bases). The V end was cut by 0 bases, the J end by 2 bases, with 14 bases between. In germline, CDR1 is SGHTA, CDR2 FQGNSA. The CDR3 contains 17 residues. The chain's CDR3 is CASSLAYGRAAGNTIYF. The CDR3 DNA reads TGTGCCAGCAGCTTAGCTTATGGCAGGGCCGCTGGAAACACCATATATTTT.

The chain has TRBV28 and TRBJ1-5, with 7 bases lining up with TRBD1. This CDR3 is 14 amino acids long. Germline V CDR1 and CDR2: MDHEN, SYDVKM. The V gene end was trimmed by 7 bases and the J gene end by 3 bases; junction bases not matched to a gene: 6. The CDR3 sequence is CASIQGGINQPQHF. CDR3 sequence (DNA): TGTGCCAGCATCCAGGGGGGCATCAATCAGCCCCAGCATTTT.

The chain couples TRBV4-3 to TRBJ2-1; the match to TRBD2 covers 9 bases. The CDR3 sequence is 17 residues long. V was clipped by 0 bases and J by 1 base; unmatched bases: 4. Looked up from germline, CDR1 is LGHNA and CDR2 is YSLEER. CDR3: CASSQDWSGRSYNEQFF. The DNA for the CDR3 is TGCGCCAGCAGCCAAGATTGGAGCGGGAGGTCCTACAATGAGCAGTTCTTC.

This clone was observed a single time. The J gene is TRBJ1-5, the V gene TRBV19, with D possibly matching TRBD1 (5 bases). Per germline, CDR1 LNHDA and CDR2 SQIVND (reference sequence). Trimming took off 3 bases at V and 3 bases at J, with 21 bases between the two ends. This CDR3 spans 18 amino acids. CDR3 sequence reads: CASSIDPRVIGYNQPQHF. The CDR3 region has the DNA TGTGCCAGTAGTATTGACCCCAGGGTTATTGGGTACAATCAGCCCCAGCATTTT.

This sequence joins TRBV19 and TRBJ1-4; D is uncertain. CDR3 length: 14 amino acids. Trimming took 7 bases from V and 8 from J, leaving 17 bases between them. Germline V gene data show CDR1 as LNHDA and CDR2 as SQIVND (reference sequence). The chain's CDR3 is CASTIVRGGEKLFF. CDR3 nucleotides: TGTGCCAGTACCATCGTACGGGGTGGAGAAAAACTGTTTTTT. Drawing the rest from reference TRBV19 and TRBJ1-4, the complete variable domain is DGGITQSPKYLFRKEGQNVTLSCEQNLNHDAMYWYRQDPGQGLRLIYYSQIVNDFQKGDIAEGYSVSREKKESFPLTVTSAQKNPTAFYLCASTIVRGGEKLFFGSGTQLSVL.

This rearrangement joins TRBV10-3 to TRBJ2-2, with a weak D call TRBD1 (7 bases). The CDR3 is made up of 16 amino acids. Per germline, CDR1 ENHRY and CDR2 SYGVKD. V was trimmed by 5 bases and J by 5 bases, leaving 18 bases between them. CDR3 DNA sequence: TGTGCCATCAGTCCAGGGGGGAGCGGAGGAACCGGGGAGCTGTTTTTT. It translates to CAISPGGSGGTGELFF.

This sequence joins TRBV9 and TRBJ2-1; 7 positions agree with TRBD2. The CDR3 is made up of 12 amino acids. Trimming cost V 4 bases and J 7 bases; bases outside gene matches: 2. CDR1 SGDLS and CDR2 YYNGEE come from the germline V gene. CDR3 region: CASSQLANEQFF. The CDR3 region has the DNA TGTGCCAGCAGCCAACTAGCGAATGAGCAGTTCTTC.

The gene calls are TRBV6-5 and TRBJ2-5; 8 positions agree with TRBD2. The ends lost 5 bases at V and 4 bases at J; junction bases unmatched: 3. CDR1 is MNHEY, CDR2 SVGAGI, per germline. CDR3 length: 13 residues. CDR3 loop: CASSIAGLETQYF. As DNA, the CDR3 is TGTGCCAGCAGTATAGCGGGACTAGAGACCCAGTACTTC.

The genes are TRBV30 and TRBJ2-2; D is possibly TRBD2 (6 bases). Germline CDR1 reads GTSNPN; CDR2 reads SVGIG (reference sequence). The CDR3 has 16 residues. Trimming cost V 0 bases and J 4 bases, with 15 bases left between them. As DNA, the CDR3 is TGTGCCTGGAGTGTACTCCCGGGAGTGGGCACCGGGGAGCTGTTTTTT. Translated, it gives CAWSVLPGVGTGELFF.

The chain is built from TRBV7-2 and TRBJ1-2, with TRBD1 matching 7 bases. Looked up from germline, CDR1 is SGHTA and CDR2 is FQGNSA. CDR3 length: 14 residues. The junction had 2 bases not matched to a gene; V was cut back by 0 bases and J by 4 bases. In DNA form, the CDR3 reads TGTGCCAGCAGCTTAGCTTCAGGGGGCTATGGCTACACCTTC. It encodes CASSLASGGYGYTF.

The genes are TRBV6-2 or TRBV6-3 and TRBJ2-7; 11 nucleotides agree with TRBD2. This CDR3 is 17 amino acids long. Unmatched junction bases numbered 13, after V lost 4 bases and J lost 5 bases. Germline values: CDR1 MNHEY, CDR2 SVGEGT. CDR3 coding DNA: TGTGCCAGCAGTTTTTTACTAGCGGGAGCCCTGGAGCACGAGCAGTACTTC. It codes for CASSFLLAGALEHEQYF.

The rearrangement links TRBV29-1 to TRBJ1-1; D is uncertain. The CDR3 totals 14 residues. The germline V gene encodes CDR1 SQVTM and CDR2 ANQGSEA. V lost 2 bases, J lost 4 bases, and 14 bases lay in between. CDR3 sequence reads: CSVETRQGLTEAFF. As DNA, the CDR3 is TGCAGCGTTGAAACAAGACAAGGACTCACTGAAGCTTTCTTT.

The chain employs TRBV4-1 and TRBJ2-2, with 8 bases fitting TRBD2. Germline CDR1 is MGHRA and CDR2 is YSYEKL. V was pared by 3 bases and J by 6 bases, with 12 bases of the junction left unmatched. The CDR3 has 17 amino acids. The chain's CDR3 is CASSHRAIAGTAGELFF. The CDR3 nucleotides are TGCGCCAGCAGCCATCGGGCCATAGCGGGGACCGCCGGGGAGCTGTTTTTT.

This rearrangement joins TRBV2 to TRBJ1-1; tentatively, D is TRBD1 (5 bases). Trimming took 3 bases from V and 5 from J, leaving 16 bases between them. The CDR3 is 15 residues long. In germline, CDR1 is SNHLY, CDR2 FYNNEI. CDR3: CASSEWRGELTEAFF. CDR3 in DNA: TGTGCCAGCAGTGAGTGGAGGGGCGAATTAACTGAAGCTTTCTTT.

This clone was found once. The CDR3 sequence: CASSYGGSSSEQYF. CDR3 nucleotides: TGTGCCAGCAGCTATGGGGGGTCTTCGTCCGAGCAGTACTTC. The chain joins TRBV6-5 to TRBJ2-7; D possibly corresponds to TRBD2 (6 bases). The germline V gene encodes CDR1 MNHEY and CDR2 SVGAGI. CDR3 length: 14 residues. Trimming took off 6 bases at V and 6 bases at J, with 18 bases between the two ends.

CDR3 loop: CASSVHLPTEQFF. CDR3 sequence (DNA): TGTGCCAGCAGCGTCCACCTCCCGACAGAGCAGTTCTTC. V gene TRBV9 combines with J gene TRBJ2-1; no clear D. V was cut by 2 bases and J by 10 bases, with 13 bases left in between. CDR1 and CDR2 (germline): SGDLS, YYNGEE. The CDR3 loop spans 13 amino acids.

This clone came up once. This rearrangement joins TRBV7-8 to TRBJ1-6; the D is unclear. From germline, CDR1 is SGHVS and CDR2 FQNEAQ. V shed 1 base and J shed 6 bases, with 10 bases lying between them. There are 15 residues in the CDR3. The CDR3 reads CASSLVTSPNSPLHF. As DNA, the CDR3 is TGTGCCAGCAGCTTAGTCACATCACCTAATTCACCCCTCCACTTT.

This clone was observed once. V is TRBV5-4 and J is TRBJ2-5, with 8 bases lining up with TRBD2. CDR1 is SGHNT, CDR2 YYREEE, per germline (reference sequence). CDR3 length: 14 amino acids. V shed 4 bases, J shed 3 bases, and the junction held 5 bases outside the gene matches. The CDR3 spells CASSPGLAKETQYF. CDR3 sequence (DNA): TGTGCCAGCAGCCCTGGACTAGCCAAAGAGACCCAGTACTTC.